One T cell receptor (beta chain) is described in this entry. Its target is not known. The source of the sample is a study of cytomegalovirus exposure and HLA in healthy donors. TCRdb's table, derived via immunoSEQ multiplex PCR, lists solely in-frame clones and lacks some. The sample consists of 50,000 to 80,000 clones, 85% to 95% of them appearing once. The study's findings and limits: Associated with cytomegalovirus, according to the listing, were 150 to 200 TCR beta chains. Subsequent analysis of the 95 to 150 validation repertoires found a tendency for first-cohort TCR clusters to co-occur. Most TCR sequences were uncommon, yet certain public TCRs appeared in many donors.

CDR3 length: 15 amino acids. Trimming cost V 5 bases and J 7 bases; bases outside gene matches: 11. Germline assignment: CDR1 SGHTA and CDR2 FQGTGA. The donors belonged to the approximately 120-subject validation cohort, separate from the 666-subject first cohort. This sequence originates from a woman under 30 in good health and CMV-seropositive. The sample was PBMCs. This chain connects TRBV7-3 to TRBJ2-1; 7 bases line up with TRBD2. The CDR3 bases are TGTGCCAGCAGCGCCCTAGGATCGCGGGGGAATGAGCAGTTCTTC. Encoded protein: CASSALGSRGNEQFF.